The 26 T cell receptor beta chains below all came from one sample that was sequenced in a study of blood T cell repertoires in COVID-19. The table came from immunoSEQ multiplex PCR; TCRdb's copy has only in-frame clones and leaves some out. The table lists 200,000 to 250,000 clones, around 85% of them singletons. The sequencing sample was made of PBMCs or T cells enriched from blood (not recorded which). These receptors all stem from a woman aged 35 to 49 with acute COVID-19.

The V gene is TRBV15, the J gene TRBJ1-2; the D gene is possibly TRBD1 (6 bases). The germline V gene has CDR1 LNHNV and CDR2 YYDKDF (reference sequence). This CDR3 contains 15 residues. V gave up 0 bases and J gave up 4 bases, with 12 bases separating them. The CDR3 coding sequence is TGTGCCACCAGCAGAGATAGGGGGGGAACCTATGGCTACACCTTC. This codes for CATSRDRGGTYGYTF.

CDR3 nucleotide sequence: TGCGCCAGCAGCTTGGATCGGGGTGTCGTCATTGAGACCCAGTACTTC. Its protein product is CASSLDRGVVIETQYF. V is TRBV5-1 and J is TRBJ2-5; D perhaps matches TRBD2 (5 bases). Germline-derived CDR1 and CDR2 are SGHRS and YFSETQ. Trimming shortened V by 0 bases and J by 5 bases, and 17 bases separated the two germline ends. The CDR3 has 16 amino acids.

The sample holds one count of this clone. This chain links TRBV2 with TRBJ2-1; 9 positions match TRBD1. This CDR3 is built from 18 residues. V dropped 10 bases and J dropped 2; count of bases not matched to a gene: 18. Germline V gene data show CDR1 as SNHLY and CDR2 as FYNNEI. The CDR3 nucleotides are TGTGCCATTCAAGGAGAGGACAGGGGCCGAGAAACCTACAATGAGCAGTTCTTC. Translating it yields CAIQGEDRGRETYNEQFF.

The chain recombines TRBV29-1 with TRBJ1-1, with D uncertain. The CDR3 loop spans 11 amino acids. The germline CDR1 and CDR2 sequences are SQVTM and ANQGSEA. V gave up 6 bases and J gave up 2 bases, with 7 bases separating them. This chain's CDR3 is CSVRGNTEAFF. The CDR3 nucleotides are TGCAGCGTGCGGGGAAACACTGAAGCTTTCTTT. Full variable domain (remainder filled in from reference TRBV29-1 and TRBJ1-1): SAVISQKPSRDICQRGTSLTIQCQVDSQVTMMFWYRQQPGQSLTLIATANQGSEATYESGFVIDKFPISRPNLTFSTLTVSNMSPEDSSIYLCSVRGNTEAFFGQGTRLTVV.

V gene TRBV3-1 (or the pseudogene TRBV3-2) combines with J gene TRBJ1-1, with D unclear. V was clipped by 1 base and J by 5 bases, with 8 bases between them. The V gene's germline CDR1 is LGHDT and CDR2 YNNKEL (reference sequence). CDR3 length: 13 amino acids. This chain's CDR3 is CASSQVRRTEAFF. The CDR3 DNA is TGTGCCAGCAGCCAAGTTCGGAGGACTGAAGCTTTCTTT.

The chain links TRBV7-2 to TRBJ2-3; TRBD2 agrees at 13 bases. The CDR3 spans 19 residues. V dropped 2 bases and J dropped 5; count of bases not matched to a gene: 13. Germline loops: CDR1 SGHTA, CDR2 FQGNSA. The CDR3 sequence: CASSLRGLAGVERLDTQYF. The CDR3 nucleotides read TGTGCCAGCAGCTTAAGAGGACTAGCGGGAGTGGAGAGGTTAGATACGCAGTATTTT.

This clone was counted a few times. This sequence joins TRBV9 and TRBJ1-2; 10 positions agree with TRBD1. V lost 0 bases to trimming and J lost 5 bases; unmatched junction nucleotides: 7. The CDR3 spans 16 residues. The germline V gene encodes CDR1 SGDLS and CDR2 YYNGEE. The CDR3: CASSVGLGDRGYGYTF. The CDR3 coding sequence is TGTGCCAGCAGCGTAGGACTAGGGGACAGGGGATATGGCTACACCTTC.

This chain uses TRBV2 with TRBJ2-7, with 8 bases aligning to TRBD1. Germline CDR1 is SNHLY and CDR2 is FYNNEI. The CDR3 is 15 residues long. V lost 2 bases to trimming and J lost 5 bases; unmatched junction nucleotides: 8. CDR3 amino acids: CASSEIGTGGHEQYF. The CDR3 DNA reads as TGTGCCAGCAGTGAAATTGGAACAGGGGGACACGAGCAGTACTTC.

The genes are TRBV28 and TRBJ2-1; no clear D gene. The V end was cut by 8 bases, the J end by 3 bases, with 5 bases between. The CDR3 has 11 amino acids. Looked up from germline, CDR1 is MDHEN and CDR2 is SYDVKM. CDR3: CASLYYNEQFF. DNA of the CDR3: TGTGCCAGCCTTTACTACAATGAGCAGTTCTTC. Supplemented by reference TRBV28 and TRBJ2-1, the full variable domain reads DVKVTQSSRYLVKRTGEKVFLECVQDMDHENMFWYRQDPGLGLRLIYFSYDVKMKEKGDIPEGYSVSREKKERFSLILESASTNQTSMYLCASLYYNEQFFGPGTRLTVL.

The CDR3 nucleotides are TGCGCCAGCGGACTAGCGGCAACCTACGAGCAGTACTTC. It specifies CASGLAATYEQYF. This rearrangement joins TRBV5-1 to TRBJ2-7; 10 nucleotides agree with TRBD2. The trim removed 7 bases at V and 2 bases at J, leaving 3 bases unmatched. Per the germline V gene, CDR1 is SGHRS and CDR2 is YFSETQ. This CDR3 is 13 amino acids long. Drawing the rest from reference TRBV5-1 and TRBJ2-7, the complete variable domain is KAGVTQTPRYLIKTRGQQVTLSCSPISGHRSVSWYQQTPGQGLQFLFEYFSETQRNKGNFPGRFSGRQFSNSRSEMNVSTLELGDSALYLCASGLAATYEQYFGPGTRLTVT.

The chain recombines TRBV28 with TRBJ1-4; 8 bases map to TRBD1. V was clipped by 6 bases and J by 3 bases; unmatched bases: 6. Looked up from germline, CDR1 is MDHEN and CDR2 is SYDVKM. This CDR3 is 15 amino acids long. The CDR3 sequence: CASRPRGLANEKLFF. CDR3 nucleotides: TGTGCCAGCAGACCCAGGGGGCTGGCTAATGAAAAACTGTTTTTT.

V is TRBV7-9 and J is TRBJ2-1; D perhaps matches TRBD1 (6 bases). Germline V lookup: CDR1 SEHNR, CDR2 FQNEAQ (reference sequence). V lost 4 bases and J lost 4, with 8 bases in between. The CDR3 has 13 amino acids. The chain's CDR3 is CASSWGTYNEQFF. The CDR3 DNA reads as TGTGCCAGCAGCTGGGGGACATACAATGAGCAGTTCTTC.

The chain links TRBV7-8 to TRBJ1-5, with 7 positions matching TRBD1. The V and J ends lost 5 bases and 0 bases, in that order; junction bases with no gene match: 7. The CDR3 spans 16 residues. Germline lookup yields CDR1 SGHVS and CDR2 FQNEAQ. The CDR3 DNA sequence: TGTGCCAGCAGCCCCCAGGGGGACCTTAGCAATCAGCCCCAGCATTTT. Its translation is CASSPQGDLSNQPQHF. The full variable domain, in which reference TRBV7-8 and TRBJ1-5 provide the parts outside the CDR3, is GAGVSQSPRYKVAKRGQDVALRCDPISGHVSLFWYQQALGQGPEFLTYFQNEAQLDKSGLPSDRFFAERPEGSVSTLKIQRTQQEDSAVYLCASSPQGDLSNQPQHFGDGTRLSIL.

The gene calls are TRBV2 and TRBJ1-2; a weak D match, TRBD1 (5 bases). There are 16 residues in the CDR3. From germline, CDR1 is SNHLY and CDR2 FYNNEI. V lost 5 bases and J 4 bases, leaving 20 bases between the germline ends. Written as DNA, the CDR3 is TGTGCCAGCAGTCTACAGGTTCTCCCGACTGGCTATGGCTACACCTTC. Its translation: CASSLQVLPTGYGYTF.

The chain couples TRBV28 to TRBJ1-3; D gene unclear. Trimming removed 6 bases from V and 0 bases from J, with 9 bases in between. The CDR3 totals 14 residues. Germline CDR1 and CDR2: MDHEN and SYDVKM. CDR3 amino acids: CASSRPGSGNTIYF. The CDR3 DNA reads TGTGCCAGCAGCCGTCCGGGCTCTGGAAACACCATATATTTT.

The gene calls are TRBV10-1 and TRBJ2-3; 8 positions match TRBD1. With V trimmed by 0 bases and J by 3 bases, 5 bases remained unmatched. The CDR3 runs to 16 residues. Looked up from germline, CDR1 is WNHNN and CDR2 is SYGVQD (reference sequence). In DNA form, the CDR3 reads TGCGCCAGCAGTGAGTCGCCAGGGGGCTGGACAGATACGCAGTATTTT. This translates into CASSESPGGWTDTQYF.

The genes are TRBV4-1 and TRBJ1-4; TRBD1 matches at 8 bases. CDR1 and CDR2 from the germline V gene are MGHRA and YSYEKL. This CDR3 contains 15 residues. Losses at the gene ends were 3 bases for V and 7 bases for J; bases not matched to a gene: 7. CDR3 region: CASSHLQGAGEKLFF. DNA of the CDR3: TGCGCCAGCAGCCACCTCCAGGGGGCAGGTGAAAAACTGTTTTTT.

The CDR3 DNA reads TGTGCCAGCAGCCTGGGACAGAACAATGAGCAGTTCTTC. It codes for CASSLGQNNEQFF. V gene TRBV11-2 combines with J gene TRBJ2-1; TRBD1 matches 7 bases. Trimming took 5 bases from V and 5 from J; bases not matched to a gene: 3. This CDR3 has 13 amino acids. The germline V gene encodes CDR1 SGHAT and CDR2 FQNNGV.

The chain joins TRBV10-3 to TRBJ1-1, with TRBD1 matching over 9 bases. Unmatched junction bases numbered 2, after V lost 5 bases and J lost 1 base. CDR3 length: 14 residues. Germline assignment: CDR1 ENHRY and CDR2 SYGVKD. This CDR3 reads CAISQQGANTEAFF. The CDR3, as DNA: TGTGCCATCAGTCAACAGGGGGCGAACACTGAAGCTTTCTTT.

The gene calls are TRBV30 and TRBJ1-5; TRBD1 matches 9 bases. V shed 6 bases and J 0 bases; nucleotides not matched to a gene: 12. The CDR3 totals 17 residues. CDR1 is GTSNPN and CDR2 is SVGIG in the germline V gene (reference sequence). The CDR3 loop reads CACRLDRGRYSNQPQHF. The CDR3 bases are TGTGCCTGTCGGTTGGACAGGGGACGATATAGCAATCAGCCCCAGCATTTT.

This clone appeared once. The chain has TRBV29-1 and TRBJ1-1; a weak D match, TRBD1 (6 bases). The V gene's germline CDR1 is SQVTM and CDR2 ANQGSEA. This CDR3 region has 15 residues. V shed 2 bases and J shed 4 bases, with 17 bases lying between them. The CDR3 nucleotides are TGCAGCGTTGAACCCCGTGGGGGCCGGGGCACTGAAGCTTTCTTT. It yields the protein CSVEPRGGRGTEAFF. The whole variable domain, remainder taken from reference TRBV29-1 and TRBJ1-1, is SAVISQKPSRDICQRGTSLTIQCQVDSQVTMMFWYRQQPGQSLTLIATANQGSEATYESGFVIDKFPISRPNLTFSTLTVSNMSPEDSSIYLCSVEPRGGRGTEAFFGQGTRLTVV.

This sequence joins TRBV10-1 and TRBJ2-7; 8 bases fit TRBD2. V trimming: 6 bases; J trimming: 3 bases; junction bases outside the gene matches: 7. In germline, CDR1 is WNHNN, CDR2 SYGVQD (reference sequence). This CDR3 is 14 amino acids long. CDR3 DNA: TGCGCCAGCAGAAATACTAGCGGTTACTACGAGCAGTACTTC. Protein product: CASRNTSGYYEQYF.

The CDR3 is CASSLSTLTGELFF. CDR3 DNA: TGTGCCAGCAGTCTCTCGACACTGACCGGGGAGCTGTTTTTT. This chain uses TRBV27 with TRBJ2-2; D is uncertain. The germline V and J ends were trimmed by 5 bases and 5 bases, with 12 bases remaining between them. Germline V gene sequence: CDR1 MNHEY, CDR2 SMNVEV (reference sequence). This CDR3 has 14 residues.

This sequence joins TRBV11-2 and TRBJ2-3; the match to TRBD2 covers 9 bases. This CDR3 contains 15 residues. V was pared by 3 bases and J by 6 bases, with 7 bases of the junction left unmatched. Germline V gene sequence: CDR1 SGHAT, CDR2 FQNNGV. The CDR3: CASSLLSGGRDTQYF. CDR3 DNA: TGTGCCAGCAGCTTGTTAAGCGGGGGGAGGGATACGCAGTATTTT.

This clone was picked up a small number of times. J is TRBJ1-6 and V is TRBV2, with TRBD1 identical over 8 bases. The trim removed 7 bases at V and 7 bases at J, leaving 6 bases unmatched. In germline, CDR1 is SNHLY, CDR2 FYNNEI. There are 14 residues in the CDR3. CDR3 sequence: CASNGQGENSPLHF. CDR3 nucleotides: TGTGCCAGCAACGGACAGGGTGAAAATTCACCCCTCCACTTT.

This chain connects TRBV6-7 to TRBJ2-4; 10 bases are a match to TRBD1. TRBV6-7 is identified as an open reading frame with a role that is uncertain. The CDR3 sequence is 14 residues long. V shed 6 bases, J shed 7 bases, and the junction held 6 bases outside the gene matches. CDR3 loop: CASRTGTGENIQYF. DNA of the CDR3: TGTGCCAGCAGAACCGGGACAGGGGAGAACATTCAGTACTTC.